The next 9 T cell receptor beta chains were all read from a single sample in a study of stem cell transplantation in POMP-related autoinflammatory disease. Sequenced by immunoSEQ multiplex PCR; TCRdb stores in-frame clones only, minus some. The sample records 68,000 or so clones, roughly 90% being singletons. The source material was CD4+ T cells from PBMCs, sampled after stem cell transplantation. These receptors originate from a human patient with POMP-related autoinflammation and immune dysregulation (PRAID). Some T cells may originate from the graft donor.

This chain joins TRBV6-5 and TRBJ2-2; weak D call: TRBD1 (6 bases). Germline CDR1 reads MNHEY; CDR2 reads SVGAGI. This CDR3 spans 15 amino acids. V lost 0 bases, J lost 6 bases, and 11 bases lay in between. The CDR3 sequence is CASSYSNSGAGELFF. The CDR3 nucleotides are TGTGCCAGCAGTTACTCGAATTCAGGGGCCGGGGAGCTGTTTTTT.

The rearrangement joins TRBV7-2 to TRBJ2-7, with 12 bases identical to TRBD2. V lost 2 bases to trimming and J lost 1 base; unmatched junction nucleotides: 6. Germline V CDR1 and CDR2: SGHTA, FQGNSA. This CDR3 comprises 17 residues. Here the CDR3 reads CASSLLAGGPISYEQYF. CDR3 sequence (DNA): TGTGCCAGCAGCTTACTAGCGGGAGGGCCGATTTCCTACGAGCAGTACTTC. Full variable domain (missing parts from reference TRBV7-2 and TRBJ2-7): GAGVSQSPSNKVTEKGKDVELRCDPISGHTALYWYRQSLGQGLEFLIYFQGNSAPDKSGLPSDRFSAERTGGSVSTLTIQRTQQEDSAVYLCASSLLAGGPISYEQYFGPGTRLTVT.

The chain links TRBV30 to TRBJ2-1; D is unresolved. The V end lost 2 bases, the J end lost 9 bases, and 11 bases lay between the germline ends. The CDR3 is made up of 12 amino acids. Germline CDR1 reads GTSNPN; CDR2 reads SVGIG (reference sequence). The CDR3 nucleotides read TGTGCCTGGAGTAAAGACGTAGGTGAGCAGTTCTTC. Encoded protein: CAWSKDVGEQFF.

The genes are TRBV3-1 (or the pseudogene TRBV3-2) and TRBJ2-7; TRBD1 might be the D (5 bases). There are 15 residues in the CDR3. Trimming stripped 2 bases from V and 2 bases from J, with 13 bases between. Per germline, CDR1 LGHDT and CDR2 YNNKEL (reference sequence). CDR3 sequence: CASSQFRADPYEQYF. Written as DNA, the CDR3 is TGTGCCAGCAGCCAATTCAGGGCAGATCCCTACGAGCAGTACTTC.

The chain combines TRBV5-4 with TRBJ2-3; tentatively, D is TRBD1 (6 bases). Germline CDR1 and CDR2: SGHNT and YYREEE (reference sequence). The CDR3 extends over 16 amino acids. The V gene lost 4 bases and the J gene lost 0 bases, with 15 bases spanning the gap. The CDR3: CASSPSGDMSTDTQYF. The CDR3 DNA follows: TGTGCCAGCAGCCCTTCAGGGGATATGAGCACAGATACGCAGTATTTT.

This rearrangement joins TRBV6-5 to TRBJ2-4, with a tentative D call TRBD2 (6 bases). This CDR3 comprises 15 residues. Germline V gene sequence: CDR1 MNHEY, CDR2 SVGAGI. The V and J ends lost 5 bases and 0 bases respectively, with 11 bases between them. This CDR3 is CASSPGGVAKNIQYF. In nucleotides, the CDR3 is TGTGCCAGCAGTCCCGGAGGGGTAGCCAAAAACATTCAGTACTTC.

This rearrangement joins TRBV6-5 to TRBJ2-6; no reliable D call. Trimming left V 7 bases short and J 0 bases short, with 4 bases between. CDR1 MNHEY and CDR2 SVGAGI come from the germline V gene. The CDR3 spans 13 residues. The CDR3 region is CASTYSGANVLTF. The CDR3 coding sequence is TGTGCCAGCACCTACTCTGGGGCCAACGTCCTGACTTTC.

This rearrangement joins TRBV2 to TRBJ1-5; possible D gene TRBD1, 5 bases. V lost 2 bases and J lost 4, with 12 bases in between. This CDR3 has 15 amino acids. Germline V gene data show CDR1 as SNHLY and CDR2 as FYNNEI. The CDR3 loop is CASSETQGRNQPQHF. The DNA for the CDR3 is TGTGCCAGCAGTGAAACCCAGGGACGGAATCAGCCCCAGCATTTT. The full variable domain, its missing parts supplied by reference TRBV2 and TRBJ1-5, is EPEVTQTPSHQVTQMGQEVILRCVPISNHLYFYWYRQILGQKVEFLVSFYNNEISEKSEIFDDQFSVERPDGSNFTLKIRSTKLEDSAMYFCASSETQGRNQPQHFGDGTRLSIL.

The CDR3 DNA reads as TGTGCCAGCAGTTCCGGAGGGGGGTTTTACAATGAGCAGTTCTTC. This translates into CASSSGGGFYNEQFF. The chain combines TRBV6-2 or TRBV6-3 with TRBJ2-1, with D possibly called TRBD1 or TRBD2 (6 bases each). Germline V CDR1 and CDR2: MNHEY, SVGEGT. Trimming took 4 bases from V and 4 from J, leaving 14 bases between them. The CDR3 runs 15 residues.